The text below deals with one T cell receptor beta chain. Its antigen remains unidentified. Density gradient separation was used to isolate peripheral blood mononuclear cells from buffy coats of healthy donors. Negative magnetic separation using EasySep or MojoSort CD8+ T cell isolation kits was how the study enriched total CD8+ T cells. For each subset, total RNA was extracted using an RNeasy Mini Kit from duplicate vials of about 150,000 sorted CD8+ T cells. The PBMCs were used fresh or after being cryopreserved in fetal bovine serum with 10% DMSO. Fluorescence-activated cell sorting on a FACSAria III was used to sort the CD8+ T cell subsets to purity. This specimen belongs to a study of human CD8 memory T cell subsets (dated by TCRdb to about 2020). Study-wide context: TCRbeta repertoires of stem-like (TSTEM), progenitor exhausted-like (TPEX) and effector memory CD8+ T cell subsets were compared to assess their clonal relationships. Six donors each provided TSTEM, TPEX and effector memory subsets, and TCRbeta repertoires were obtained from all six. The study at large found these results: Based on Chao1 estimates, TSTEM subsets appeared to have greater repertoire diversity than TPEX subsets, which may reflect a broader range of specificities. Sequencing was limited to TCRbeta chains, and the repertoire comparisons were based on more than five donors analyzed with paired t-tests and Bonferroni correction. Similarly high normalized Shannon-Wiener diversity was shown by TSTEM and TPEX subsets, whereas comparatively lower diversity was seen in effector memory subsets. Although both stem-like subsets shared clonotypes with effector memory cells, the overlap between TSTEM and TPEX repertoires was minimal, suggesting distinct antigen spectra for the TSTEM and TPEX subsets.

Sequencing used a NextSeq 550. A Human TCR Profiling Kit was used to prepare UMI-labeled 5' RACE TCRbeta libraries. Every TCRbeta library was prepared in parallel with an identical number of PCR cycles. On the study's bioinformatics: Each TCRbeta library contained between about 2,800 and 20,000 functional CDR3beta clonotypes. UMI extraction and consensus assembly used MIGEC 1.2.9, requiring at least three reads per UMI. In-frame CDR3beta repertoires were extracted with MiXCR 3.0.3. Diversity metrics were computed in VDJtools 1.2.1 after downsampling each sample to 42,000 randomly selected UMIs. For each sample pair, the repertoire overlap metrics D, R and F2 were calculated in VDJtools using the top 3,000 clones. The reads went through TCRdb reprocessing, and each CDR3 protein sequence gets one entry with no DNA. For this entry, the V and J calls and clone size follow TCRdb and not the study's own pipeline. This sample's listing comprises 5,000 to 7,500 distinct CDR3 sequences. The ten biggest clones cover approximately 39% of the sample.

The germline V gene (reference sequence) sets CDR1 to PRHDT and CDR2 to FYEKMQ. Including the terminal cysteine and phenylalanine, the CDR3 comprises 14 residues. DNA was not recorded. The TCR sequence derives from a human donor in good health. The sample taken for sequencing was CD8+ effector memory T cells (TEM) sorted from PBMCs. This specimen's cell subset or site label, interpreted: effector memory CD8 T cells, CCR7- CD45RO+ CD95+. The rearrangement combines TRBV13 with TRBJ2-3; TCRdb's D call of TRBD2 is untestable without DNA. The CDR3 amino acid sequence is: CASSLASRTDTQYF.